In this sample, the clone carrying this TCR beta chain turned up once. What it recognizes is unknown. The data stem from a study of T cell responses to AZD1222 COVID-19 vaccine. Produced via immunoSEQ multiplex PCR; TCRdb's table is partial and in-frame only. This sample has approximately 150,000 clones, with 90% found just once. Study-wide results and caveats: Baseline testing showed seropositivity in only a handful of AZD1222 recipients. Spike-specific TCR repertoires showed rising breadth and depth after two AZD1222 doses. Spike-wide vaccine-associated CD4 TCRs dominated at 160-218 and 743-854. There were repertoire samples only from the period after the peak T cell response.

CDR3 length: 13 residues. V was trimmed by 7 bases and J by 9 bases, leaving 19 bases between them. The V gene's germline CDR1 is MNHEY and CDR2 SVGAGI. The chain uses TRBV6-5 and TRBJ2-7; D gene unclear. The clonotype was recovered from an adult who received the AZD1222 COVID-19 vaccine. The starting material was peripheral blood, obtained 28 days after the second AZD1222 dose. CDR3 DNA: TGTGCCAGCACTCAAGGAATGGGGATATCGCAGTACTTC. This codes for CASTQGMGISQYF.